These 28 T cell receptor beta chains were all obtained from the same sample, sequenced in a study of cytomegalovirus exposure and HLA in healthy donors. The PCR was carried out with 60 Vbeta primers and 13 Jbeta primers. Sequencing used immunoSEQ multiplex PCR; TCRdb keeps in-frame clones, though not all of them. The sample records roughly 190,000 clones, around 75% being singletons. Sequencing was done on a sample of PBMCs. These receptors originate from a middle-aged man in good health and CMV-seropositive.

The chain uses TRBV11-2 and TRBJ2-4, with D possibly TRBD1 on 5 matching bases. CDR3 length: 15 amino acids. The germline V gene encodes CDR1 SGHAT and CDR2 FQNNGV. The V end lost 5 bases, the J end lost 5 bases, and 16 bases lay between the germline ends. The CDR3 sequence is CASSPTPWGENIQYF. CDR3 nucleotides: TGTGCCAGCAGCCCAACCCCATGGGGCGAAAACATTCAGTACTTC.

The chain has TRBV4-2 and TRBJ2-3, with 9 positions matching TRBD2. This CDR3 spans 18 amino acids. After removal of 0 bases from V and 0 bases from J, the junction contained 7 bases not matched to a gene. Germline CDR1 LGHNA, CDR2 YNFKEQ. This CDR3 is CASSQESGGLPSTDTQYF. In nucleotides, the CDR3 is TGTGCCAGCAGCCAAGAAAGCGGGGGGCTCCCTAGCACAGATACGCAGTATTTT.

V and J are TRBV4-1 and TRBJ1-1; TRBD1 agrees at 9 bases. Germline CDR1 MGHRA, CDR2 YSYEKL. This CDR3 is built from 15 residues. V shed 0 bases, J shed 3 bases, and the junction held 2 bases outside the gene matches. The CDR3 sequence is CASSQDNRGHTEAFF. CDR3 DNA: TGCGCCAGCAGCCAAGATAACAGGGGGCACACTGAAGCTTTCTTT.

The rearrangement joins TRBV2 to TRBJ2-5; TRBD2 matches at 9 bases. Germline V CDR1 and CDR2: SNHLY, FYNNEI. After removal of 2 bases from V and 3 bases from J, the junction contained 4 bases not matched to a gene. The CDR3 has 15 residues. The CDR3 bases are TGTGCCAGCAGTGAATGGACTAGCGAAAAAGAGACCCAGTACTTC. Amino acids: CASSEWTSEKETQYF.

This clone appeared once. The V call is TRBV6-6, the J call TRBJ2-5; 9 bases line up with TRBD2. The ends lost 6 bases at V and 2 bases at J; junction bases unmatched: 10. Germline V lookup: CDR1 MNHNY, CDR2 SVGAGI (reference sequence). This CDR3 has 16 amino acids. CDR3 region: CASSLQTSGLQETQYF. CDR3 bases: TGTGCCAGCAGCCTGCAGACTAGCGGACTGCAAGAGACCCAGTACTTC.

This sequence joins TRBV5-6 and TRBJ2-7; tentatively, D is TRBD1 (5 bases). This CDR3 contains 15 residues. CDR1 SGHDT and CDR2 YYEEEE come from the germline V gene. V was cut by 0 bases and J by 0 bases, with 10 bases left in between. CDR3 bases: TGTGCCAGCAGCTTGGCCCCGACAGCCTCCTACGAGCAGTACTTC. Its translation is CASSLAPTASYEQYF.

The chain recombines TRBV5-1 with TRBJ2-3, with 9 bases matching TRBD2. CDR3 length: 16 amino acids. The junction had 8 bases not matched to a gene; V was cut back by 3 bases and J by 3 bases. The germline V gene encodes CDR1 SGHRS and CDR2 YFSETQ. In DNA form, the CDR3 reads TGCGCCAGCAGCTCGGGACTAGCAAGTAATACAGATACGCAGTATTTT. Translation: CASSSGLASNTDTQYF.

This clone was found once. This chain connects TRBV7-2 to TRBJ1-6; 7 bases line up with TRBD1. The J segment lost 5 bases and the V segment lost 4 bases, leaving 8 bases of the junction unmatched. Germline CDR1 reads SGHTA; CDR2 reads FQGNSA. CDR3 length: 16 amino acids. The CDR3 spells CASSSNRGGDNSPLHF. DNA of the CDR3: TGTGCCAGCAGCTCTAACAGGGGTGGGGATAATTCACCCCTCCACTTT. Full variable domain (missing parts from reference TRBV7-2 and TRBJ1-6): GAGVSQSPSNKVTEKGKDVELRCDPISGHTALYWYRQSLGQGLEFLIYFQGNSAPDKSGLPSDRFSAERTGGSVSTLTIQRTQQEDSAVYLCASSSNRGGDNSPLHFGNGTRLTVT.

A few counts support this clone. The chain combines TRBV4-1 with TRBJ2-2; 8 bases agree with TRBD2. CDR1 MGHRA and CDR2 YSYEKL come from the germline V gene. The CDR3 runs 18 residues. After removal of 4 bases from V and 0 bases from J, the junction contained 10 bases not matched to a gene. The CDR3 is CASSRIRRGLANTGELFF. The CDR3, as DNA: TGCGCCAGCAGCCGCATAAGAAGGGGACTAGCGAACACCGGGGAGCTGTTTTTT.

The genes are TRBV7-3 and TRBJ1-1; unclear D gene. Germline V gene sequence: CDR1 SGHTA, CDR2 FQGTGA. Trimming pared 0 bases from V and 4 bases from J, leaving 9 bases between. The CDR3 has 14 amino acids. The CDR3 nucleotides read TGTGCCAGCAGCTTAACCACCGGGAGCACTGAAGCTTTCTTT. It encodes CASSLTTGSTEAFF.

V is TRBV2 and J is TRBJ2-7; D is uncertain. The CDR3 is made up of 11 amino acids. V shed 5 bases and J shed 4 bases, with 6 bases lying between them. Germline V CDR1 and CDR2: SNHLY, FYNNEI. CDR3 residues: CASSSWYEQYF. CDR3 DNA sequence: TGTGCCAGCAGTAGCTGGTACGAGCAGTACTTC.

CDR3 protein: CASSAPLAGGLTGELFF. The CDR3 DNA follows: TGTGCCAGCAGCGCACCCTTAGCGGGGGGGCTCACCGGGGAGCTGTTTTTT. The gene calls are TRBV9 and TRBJ2-2; 11 bases are a match to TRBD2. The CDR3 contains 17 residues. Unmatched junction bases numbered 8, after V lost 3 bases and J lost 4 bases. Germline CDR1 reads SGDLS; CDR2 reads YYNGEE.

The gene calls are TRBV7-2 and TRBJ1-2; possible D gene TRBD1, 5 bases. Per germline, CDR1 SGHTA and CDR2 FQGNSA. V lost 6 bases to trimming and J lost 4 bases, with 15 bases between them. The CDR3 length is 14 residues. The CDR3 nucleotides read TGTGCCAGCAGGATAGCAGGGCAGCCCTATGGCTACACCTTC. It translates to CASRIAGQPYGYTF.

The chain has TRBV7-3 and TRBJ2-1; possible D gene TRBD1, 5 bases. The CDR3 consists of 13 residues. Germline CDR1 reads SGHTA; CDR2 reads FQGTGA. V gave up 3 bases and J gave up 9 bases, with 12 bases separating them. In DNA, the CDR3 is TGTGCCAGCAGCTTTGGCCCTAGGGGTGAGCAGTTCTTC. This codes for CASSFGPRGEQFF.

This clone came up once. The chain is built from TRBV30 and TRBJ2-1; D is ambiguous. The CDR3 has 12 residues. The germline V gene encodes CDR1 GTSNPN and CDR2 SVGIG (reference sequence). Trimming stripped 3 bases from V and 7 bases from J, with 10 bases between. CDR3 loop: CAWSPTRNEQFF. In DNA, the CDR3 is TGTGCCTGGAGCCCCACGAGGAATGAGCAGTTCTTC.

The genes are TRBV18 and TRBJ2-3; TRBD1 matches at 8 bases. Germline CDR1 is KGHSH and CDR2 is LQKENI. J gave up 5 bases and V 2 bases, and 3 bases lay outside the gene matches. This CDR3 region has 14 residues. CDR3 sequence: CASSPSGGEDTQYF. CDR3 nucleotides: TGTGCCAGCTCACCATCAGGGGGCGAAGATACGCAGTATTTT.

V usage is TRBV10-1 and J usage is TRBJ2-3; 16 bases are a match to TRBD2. CDR3 length: 17 amino acids. V trimming: 5 bases; J trimming: 4 bases; junction bases outside the gene matches: 6. CDR1 is WNHNN and CDR2 is SYGVQD in the germline V gene (reference sequence). This CDR3 is CASSKGLAGGPADTQYF. DNA of the CDR3: TGCGCCAGCAGTAAGGGACTAGCGGGGGGGCCAGCAGATACGCAGTATTTT.

This clone was picked up one time. The V and J genes are TRBV13 and TRBJ2-1; no reliable D call. This CDR3 is 12 amino acids long. V was cut by 5 bases and J by 7 bases, with 9 bases left in between. Germline V CDR1 and CDR2: PRHDT, FYEKMQ (reference sequence). This CDR3 is CASSAARNEQFF. CDR3 sequence (DNA): TGTGCCAGCAGCGCCGCGAGGAATGAGCAGTTCTTC.

The chain employs TRBV10-2 and TRBJ1-1; D gene unclear. Trimming removed 8 bases from V and 4 bases from J, with 14 bases in between. This CDR3 region has 13 residues. Germline V lookup: CDR1 WSHSY, CDR2 SAAADI. CDR3 bases: TGCGCCAGCTACCGGATGTGGGCCACTGAAGCTTTCTTT. Protein sequence: CASYRMWATEAFF.

The V call is TRBV9, the J call TRBJ2-3; 10 bases align to TRBD1. With 4 bases clipped from V and 5 bases from J, the junction kept 10 bases outside the gene matches. The CDR3 contains 16 residues. Per germline, CDR1 SGDLS and CDR2 YYNGEE. The CDR3 DNA reads as TGTGCCAGCAGCCCTTTGGACAGGGGGGCGTTAGATACGCAGTATTTT. Its translation is CASSPLDRGALDTQYF.

DNA for the CDR3: TGCGCCAGCAGCTTGGAGAGGTCGGGAAACACCATATATTTT. Translated, it gives CASSLERSGNTIYF. The gene calls are TRBV5-1 and TRBJ1-3; D ambiguous. Germline CDR1 is SGHRS and CDR2 is YFSETQ. The ends were cut back, 0 bases at V and 4 bases at J, with 8 bases in the middle. The CDR3 consists of 14 residues. The full variable domain, rest sourced from reference TRBV5-1 and TRBJ1-3, is KAGVTQTPRYLIKTRGQQVTLSCSPISGHRSVSWYQQTPGQGLQFLFEYFSETQRNKGNFPGRFSGRQFSNSRSEMNVSTLELGDSALYLCASSLERSGNTIYFGEGSWLTVV.

This chain joins TRBV5-1 and TRBJ2-7; TRBD1 matches at 8 bases. V lost 1 base and J lost 3; bases outside the gene matches: 3. The CDR3 has 14 amino acids. CDR1 and CDR2 from the germline V gene are SGHRS and YFSETQ. The CDR3 loop reads CASSLPTGDYEQYF. The CDR3 nucleotides are TGCGCCAGCAGCTTGCCGACAGGGGACTACGAGCAGTACTTC.

The chain combines TRBV7-6 with TRBJ1-4, with 7 bases identical to TRBD1. The CDR3 has 15 residues. After removal of 1 base from V and 5 bases from J, the junction contained 4 bases not matched to a gene. Looked up from germline, CDR1 is SGHVS and CDR2 is FNYEAQ. The CDR3 spells CASSLEQGSNEKLFF. In nucleotides, the CDR3 is TGTGCCAGCAGCTTAGAACAGGGGTCGAATGAAAAACTGTTTTTT.

This clone was found a few times. The CDR3 sequence is CASSQRGPEETQYF. The CDR3 DNA is TGTGCCAGCAGCCAGCGGGGGCCCGAAGAGACCCAGTACTTC. The V call is TRBV28, the J call TRBJ2-5; 8 bases line up with TRBD2. Trimming at V came to 6 bases and at J to 3 bases, leaving 6 bases not matched to a gene. Germline-derived CDR1 and CDR2 are MDHEN and SYDVKM. The CDR3 length is 14 residues.

The rearrangement joins TRBV25-1 to TRBJ1-1, with D perhaps TRBD1 (6 bases). Germline V lookup: CDR1 MGHDK, CDR2 SYGVNS. CDR3 size: 14 residues. Trimming shortened V by 5 bases and J by 1 base, and 11 bases separated the two germline ends. This chain's CDR3 is CASSPLDRNTEAFF. CDR3 sequence (DNA): TGTGCCAGCAGTCCACTGGACAGGAACACTGAAGCTTTCTTT.

The rearrangement links TRBV27 to TRBJ1-2; tentative D call: TRBD1 (5 bases). Germline V gene sequence: CDR1 MNHEY, CDR2 SMNVEV (reference sequence). V lost 0 bases and J lost 5, with 13 bases in between. This CDR3 has 15 amino acids. This CDR3 reads CASSLSQGGTYGYTF. The CDR3 DNA reads as TGTGCCAGCAGTTTATCGCAGGGAGGGACTTATGGCTACACCTTC.

The gene calls are TRBV19 and TRBJ2-2; D possibly corresponds to TRBD2 (7 bases). V dropped 9 bases and J dropped 0 bases, with 14 bases sitting between them. Germline values: CDR1 LNHDA, CDR2 SQIVND (reference sequence). The CDR3 sequence is 15 residues long. In nucleotides, the CDR3 is TGTGCCAGCTTCCCGGGGGGCTCGAACACCGGGGAGCTGTTTTTT. Protein product: CASFPGGSNTGELFF.

This clone was seen only a few times. The rearrangement links TRBV5-1 to TRBJ1-3; 7 bases fit TRBD1. This CDR3 contains 17 residues. J gave up 3 bases and V 4 bases, and 13 bases lay outside the gene matches. Germline assignment: CDR1 SGHRS and CDR2 YFSETQ. The CDR3 nucleotides read TGCGCCAGCAGCGCCCAGGGACAGTCGAGGGGTGGAAACACCATATATTTT. Amino acids: CASSAQGQSRGGNTIYF.